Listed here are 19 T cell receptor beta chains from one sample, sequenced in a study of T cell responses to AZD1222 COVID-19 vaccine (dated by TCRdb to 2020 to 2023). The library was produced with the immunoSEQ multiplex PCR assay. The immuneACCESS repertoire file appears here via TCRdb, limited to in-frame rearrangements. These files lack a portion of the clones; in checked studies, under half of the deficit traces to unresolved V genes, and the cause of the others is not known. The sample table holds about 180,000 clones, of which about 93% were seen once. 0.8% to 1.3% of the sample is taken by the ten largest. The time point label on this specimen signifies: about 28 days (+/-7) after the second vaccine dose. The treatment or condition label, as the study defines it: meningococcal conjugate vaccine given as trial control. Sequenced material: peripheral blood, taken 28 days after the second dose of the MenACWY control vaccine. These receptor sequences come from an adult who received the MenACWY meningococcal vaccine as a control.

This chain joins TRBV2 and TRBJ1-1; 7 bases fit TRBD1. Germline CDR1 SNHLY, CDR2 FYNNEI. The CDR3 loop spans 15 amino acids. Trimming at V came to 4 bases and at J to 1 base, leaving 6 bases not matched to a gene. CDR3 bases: TGTGCCAGCAGTGTCGACAGGGCCAAGAACACTGAAGCTTTCTTT. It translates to CASSVDRAKNTEAFF.

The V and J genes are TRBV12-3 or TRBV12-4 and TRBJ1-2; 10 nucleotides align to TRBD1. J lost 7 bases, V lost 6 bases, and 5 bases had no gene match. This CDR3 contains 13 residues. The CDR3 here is CASRTTGGLGYTF. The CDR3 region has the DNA TGTGCCAGCAGGACGACAGGGGGCCTTGGCTACACCTTC.

CDR3: CASSVAGLKFSTDTQYF. In DNA, the CDR3 is TGTGCCAGCAGCGTAGCCGGACTCAAGTTTAGCACAGATACGCAGTATTTT. The rearrangement joins TRBV3-1 (or the pseudogene TRBV3-2) to TRBJ2-3, with D perhaps matching TRBD2 (5 bases). This CDR3 contains 17 residues. Germline V gene data show CDR1 as LGHDT and CDR2 as YNNKEL (reference sequence). Trimming cost V 5 bases and J 0 bases, with 18 bases left between them.

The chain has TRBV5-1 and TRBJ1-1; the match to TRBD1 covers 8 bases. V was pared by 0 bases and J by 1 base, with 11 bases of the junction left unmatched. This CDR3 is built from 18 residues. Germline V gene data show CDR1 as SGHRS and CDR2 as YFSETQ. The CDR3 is CASSLEPGGYLTNTEAFF. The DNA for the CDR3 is TGCGCCAGCAGCTTGGAGCCAGGGGGCTATCTTACGAACACTGAAGCTTTCTTT.

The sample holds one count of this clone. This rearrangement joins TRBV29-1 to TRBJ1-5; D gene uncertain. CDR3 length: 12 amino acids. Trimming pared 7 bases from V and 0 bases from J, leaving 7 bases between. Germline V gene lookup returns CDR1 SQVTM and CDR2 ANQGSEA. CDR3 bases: TGCAGCGCTTTGTATAGCAATCAGCCCCAGCATTTT. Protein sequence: CSALYSNQPQHF.

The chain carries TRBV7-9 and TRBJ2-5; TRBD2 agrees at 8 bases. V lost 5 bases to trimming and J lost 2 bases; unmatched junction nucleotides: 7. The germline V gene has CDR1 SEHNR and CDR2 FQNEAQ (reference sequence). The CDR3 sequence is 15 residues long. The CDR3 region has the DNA TGTGCCAGCAGCCTTACCGGGGGGGGGCAAGAGACCCAGTACTTC. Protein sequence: CASSLTGGGQETQYF. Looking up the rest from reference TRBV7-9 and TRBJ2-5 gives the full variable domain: DTGVSQNPRHKITKRGQNVTFRCDPISEHNRLYWYRQTLGQGPEFLTYFQNEAQLEKSRLLSDRFSAERPKGSFSTLEIQRTEQGDSAMYLCASSLTGGGQETQYFGPGTRLLVL.

The CDR3 DNA reads as TGTGCCAGTAGCCCGGGGGCAGGGCGAGAAAAACTGTTTTTT. Translating it yields CASSPGAGREKLFF. The V gene is TRBV19, the J gene TRBJ1-4, with a weak D call TRBD1 (6 bases). Deletions cut 6 bases from V and 8 bases from J, with 16 bases between. The CDR3 spans 14 residues. The V gene's germline CDR1 is LNHDA and CDR2 SQIVND (reference sequence).

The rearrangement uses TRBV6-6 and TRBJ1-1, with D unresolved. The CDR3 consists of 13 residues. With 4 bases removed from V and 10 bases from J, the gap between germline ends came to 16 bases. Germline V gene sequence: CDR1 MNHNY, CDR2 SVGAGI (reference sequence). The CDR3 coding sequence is TGTGCCAGCAGTTCGCGGACGGGTGAAGGAGCTTTCTTT. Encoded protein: CASSSRTGEGAFF.

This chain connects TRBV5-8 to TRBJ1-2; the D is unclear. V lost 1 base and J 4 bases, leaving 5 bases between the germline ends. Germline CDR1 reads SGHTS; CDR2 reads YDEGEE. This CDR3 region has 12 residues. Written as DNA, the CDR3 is TGTGCCAGCAGCTTGTCCGGCTATGGCTACACCTTC. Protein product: CASSLSGYGYTF.

CDR3 DNA: TGTGCCAGTAACGACAGGGGTAGTCAGCCCCAGCATTTT. It specifies CASNDRGSQPQHF. The chain recombines TRBV19 with TRBJ1-5, with TRBD1 identical over 8 bases. The germline V gene has CDR1 LNHDA and CDR2 SQIVND (reference sequence). After removal of 7 bases from V and 6 bases from J, the junction contained 5 bases not matched to a gene. The CDR3 has 13 amino acids. The whole variable domain, remainder taken from reference TRBV19 and TRBJ1-5, is DGGITQSPKYLFRKEGQNVTLSCEQNLNHDAMYWYRQDPGQGLRLIYYSQIVNDFQKGDIAEGYSVSREKKESFPLTVTSAQKNPTAFYLCASNDRGSQPQHFGDGTRLSIL.

CDR3 coding DNA: TGCAGCGTTGACCCGCGGGGGCGAGGCTACACCTTC. Protein: CSVDPRGRGYTF. This chain uses TRBV29-1 with TRBJ1-2, with D possibly TRBD1 on 6 matching bases. The CDR3 covers 12 residues. Trimming removed 3 bases at V and 8 bases at J, with 13 bases between. Germline V gene lookup returns CDR1 SQVTM and CDR2 ANQGSEA.

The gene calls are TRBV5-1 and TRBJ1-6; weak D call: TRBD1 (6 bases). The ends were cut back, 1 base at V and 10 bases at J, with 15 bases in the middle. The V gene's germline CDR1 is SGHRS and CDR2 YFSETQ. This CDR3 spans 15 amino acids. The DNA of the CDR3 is TGCGCCAGCAGCTTGTCGGGGGGCGCTCAATCACCCCTCCACTTT. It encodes CASSLSGGAQSPLHF. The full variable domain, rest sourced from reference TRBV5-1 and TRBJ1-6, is KAGVTQTPRYLIKTRGQQVTLSCSPISGHRSVSWYQQTPGQGLQFLFEYFSETQRNKGNFPGRFSGRQFSNSRSEMNVSTLELGDSALYLCASSLSGGAQSPLHFGNGTRLTVT.

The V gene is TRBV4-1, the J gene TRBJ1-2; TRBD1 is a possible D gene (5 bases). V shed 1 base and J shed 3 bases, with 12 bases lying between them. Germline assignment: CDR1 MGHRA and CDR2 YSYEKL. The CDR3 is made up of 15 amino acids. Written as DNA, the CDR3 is TGCGCCAGCAGCCAAGGGGACGGGTGGGACTATGGCTACACCTTC. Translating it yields CASSQGDGWDYGYTF.

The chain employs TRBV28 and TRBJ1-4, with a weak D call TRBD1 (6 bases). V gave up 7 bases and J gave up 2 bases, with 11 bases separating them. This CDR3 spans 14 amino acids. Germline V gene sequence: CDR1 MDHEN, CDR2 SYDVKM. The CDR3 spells CASNKGGTNEKLFF. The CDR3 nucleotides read TGTGCCAGCAATAAAGGGGGTACTAATGAAAAACTGTTTTTT.

The CDR3 nucleotides are TGTGCCAGCAGTCCCTCCTACGAGCAGTACTTC. Translation: CASSPSYEQYF. The chain recombines TRBV12-3 or TRBV12-4 with TRBJ2-7; D gene unclear. V gave up 5 bases and J gave up 0 bases, with 2 bases separating them. The CDR3 spans 11 residues.

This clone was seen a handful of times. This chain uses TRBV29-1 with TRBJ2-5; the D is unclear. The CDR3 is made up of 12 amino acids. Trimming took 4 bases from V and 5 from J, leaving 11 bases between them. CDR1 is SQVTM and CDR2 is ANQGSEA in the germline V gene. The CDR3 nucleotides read TGCAGCGTTGTGACCGTCGGGGAGACCCAGTACTTC. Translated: CSVVTVGETQYF.

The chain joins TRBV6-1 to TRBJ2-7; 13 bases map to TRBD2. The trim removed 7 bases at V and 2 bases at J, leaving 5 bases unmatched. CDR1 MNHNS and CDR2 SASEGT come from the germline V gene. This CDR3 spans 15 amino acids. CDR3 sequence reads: CASTVGLAGAYEQYF. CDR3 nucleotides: TGTGCCAGCACCGTCGGACTAGCGGGAGCCTACGAGCAGTACTTC.

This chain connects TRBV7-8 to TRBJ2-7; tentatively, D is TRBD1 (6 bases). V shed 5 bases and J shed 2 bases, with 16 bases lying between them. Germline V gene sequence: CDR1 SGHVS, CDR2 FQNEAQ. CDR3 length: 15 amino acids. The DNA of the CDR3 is TGTGCCAGCAGCCCCCTCGGTTCAGGGGCCTACGAGCAGTACTTC. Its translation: CASSPLGSGAYEQYF. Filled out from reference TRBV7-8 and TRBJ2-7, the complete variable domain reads GAGVSQSPRYKVAKRGQDVALRCDPISGHVSLFWYQQALGQGPEFLTYFQNEAQLDKSGLPSDRFFAERPEGSVSTLKIQRTQQEDSAVYLCASSPLGSGAYEQYFGPGTRLTVT.

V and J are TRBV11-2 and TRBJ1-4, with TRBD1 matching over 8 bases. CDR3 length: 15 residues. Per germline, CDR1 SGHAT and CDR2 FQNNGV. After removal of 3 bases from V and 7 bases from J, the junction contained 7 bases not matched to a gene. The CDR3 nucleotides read TGTGCCAGCAGCTTTCAGGGGGCAAGGGTTGAAAAACTGTTTTTT. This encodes CASSFQGARVEKLFF.